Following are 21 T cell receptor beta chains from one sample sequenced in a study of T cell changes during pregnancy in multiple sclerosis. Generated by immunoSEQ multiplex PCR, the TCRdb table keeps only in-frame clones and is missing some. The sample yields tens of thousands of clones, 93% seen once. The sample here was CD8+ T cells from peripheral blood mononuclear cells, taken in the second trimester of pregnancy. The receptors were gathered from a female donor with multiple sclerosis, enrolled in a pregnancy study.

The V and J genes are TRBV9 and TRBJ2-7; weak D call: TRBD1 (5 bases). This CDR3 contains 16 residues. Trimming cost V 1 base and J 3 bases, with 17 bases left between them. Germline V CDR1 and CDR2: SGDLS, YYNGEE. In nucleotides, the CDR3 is TGTGCCAGCAGCGTATCTCCGGACAAAAGCCGCTACGAGCAGTACTTC. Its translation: CASSVSPDKSRYEQYF.

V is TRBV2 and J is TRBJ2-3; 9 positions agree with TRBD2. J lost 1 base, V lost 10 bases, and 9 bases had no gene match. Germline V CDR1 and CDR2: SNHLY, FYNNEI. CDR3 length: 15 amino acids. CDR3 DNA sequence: TGTGCCACCCCAAGTCGACTAGCGGGCACAGATACGCAGTATTTT. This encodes CATPSRLAGTDTQYF.

The CDR3 nucleotides are TGTGCCAGTAGTAGATTCCGACATAACTCTGGAAACACCATATATTTT. It encodes CASSRFRHNSGNTIYF. This chain links TRBV19 with TRBJ1-3; D uncertain. With 4 bases removed from V and 0 bases from J, the gap between germline ends came to 13 bases. From germline, CDR1 is LNHDA and CDR2 SQIVND (reference sequence). The CDR3 is 16 residues long.

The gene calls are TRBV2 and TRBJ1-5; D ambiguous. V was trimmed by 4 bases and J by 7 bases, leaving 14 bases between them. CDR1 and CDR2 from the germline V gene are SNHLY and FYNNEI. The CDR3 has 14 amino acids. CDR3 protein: CASSVTSAGQPQHF. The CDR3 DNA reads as TGTGCCAGCAGTGTCACCTCAGCGGGGCAGCCCCAGCATTTT.

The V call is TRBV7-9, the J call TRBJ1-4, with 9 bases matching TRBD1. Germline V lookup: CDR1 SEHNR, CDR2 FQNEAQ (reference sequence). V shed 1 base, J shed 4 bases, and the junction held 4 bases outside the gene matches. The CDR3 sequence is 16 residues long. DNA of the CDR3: TGTGCCAGCAGCTTAGTTGAGGGACAGGGTAATGAAAAACTGTTTTTT. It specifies CASSLVEGQGNEKLFF.

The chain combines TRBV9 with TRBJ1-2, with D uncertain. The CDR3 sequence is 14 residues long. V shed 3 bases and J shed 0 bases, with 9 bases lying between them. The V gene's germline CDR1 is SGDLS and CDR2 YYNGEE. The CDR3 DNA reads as TGTGCCAGCAGCGCTTACTACTCTAACTATGGCTACACCTTC. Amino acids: CASSAYYSNYGYTF.

CDR3 sequence (DNA): TGTGCCAGCTCCCTAGGGGGGCGGGGGGTTACAGATACGCAGTATTTT. Translating it yields CASSLGGRGVTDTQYF. V gene TRBV7-3 combines with J gene TRBJ2-3, with 8 bases that match TRBD2. The CDR3 covers 16 residues. CDR1 SGHTA and CDR2 FQGTGA come from the germline V gene. The ends lost 8 bases at V and 3 bases at J; junction bases unmatched: 13.

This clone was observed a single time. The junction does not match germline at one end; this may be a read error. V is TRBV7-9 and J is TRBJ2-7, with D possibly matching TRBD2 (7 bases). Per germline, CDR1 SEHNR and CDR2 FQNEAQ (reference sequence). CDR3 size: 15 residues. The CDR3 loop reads CASSLVGGASHEQYF. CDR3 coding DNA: TGTGCCAGCAGCTTAGTTGGGGGGGCCTCCCACGAGCAGTACTTC.

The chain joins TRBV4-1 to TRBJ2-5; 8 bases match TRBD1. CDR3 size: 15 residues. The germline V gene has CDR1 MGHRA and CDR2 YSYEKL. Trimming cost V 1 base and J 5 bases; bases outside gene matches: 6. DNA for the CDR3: TGCGCCAGCAGCCAAGTCCAGGGGGCGAGTGAGACCCAGTACTTC. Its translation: CASSQVQGASETQYF.

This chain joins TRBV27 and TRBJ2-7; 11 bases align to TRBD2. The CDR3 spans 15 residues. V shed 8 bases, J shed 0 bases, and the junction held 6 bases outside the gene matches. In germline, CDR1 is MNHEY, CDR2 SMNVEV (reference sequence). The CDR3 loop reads CASRRTSGLSYEQYF. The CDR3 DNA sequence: TGTGCCAGCCGTCGGACTAGCGGGCTCTCCTACGAGCAGTACTTC.

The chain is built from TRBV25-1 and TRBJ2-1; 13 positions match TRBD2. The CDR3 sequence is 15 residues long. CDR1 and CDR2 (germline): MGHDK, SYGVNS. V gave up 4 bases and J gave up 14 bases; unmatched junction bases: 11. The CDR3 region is CASSGYESGTSGKFF. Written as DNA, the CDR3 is TGTGCCAGCAGTGGGTACGAATCCGGGACTAGCGGGAAGTTCTTC.

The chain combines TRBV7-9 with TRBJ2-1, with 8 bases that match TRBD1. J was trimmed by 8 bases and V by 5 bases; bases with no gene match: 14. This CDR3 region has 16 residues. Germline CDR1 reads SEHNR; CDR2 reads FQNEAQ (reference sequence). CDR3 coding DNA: TGTGCCAGCAGCCCGAGCCAGGGGGCTTTAGTTGATGAGCAGTTCTTC. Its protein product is CASSPSQGALVDEQFF.

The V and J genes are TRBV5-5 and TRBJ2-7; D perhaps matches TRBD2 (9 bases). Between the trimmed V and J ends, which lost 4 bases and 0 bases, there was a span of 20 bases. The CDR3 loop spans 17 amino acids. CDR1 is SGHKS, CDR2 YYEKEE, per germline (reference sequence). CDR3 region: CASSPDRAGGSSYEQYF. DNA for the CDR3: TGTGCCAGCAGCCCGGACAGGGCGGGGGGGAGCTCCTACGAGCAGTACTTC.

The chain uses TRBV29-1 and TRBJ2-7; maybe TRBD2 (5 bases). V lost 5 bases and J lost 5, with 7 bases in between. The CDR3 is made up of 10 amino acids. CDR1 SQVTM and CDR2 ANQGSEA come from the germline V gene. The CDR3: CSVLGDEQYF. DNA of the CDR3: TGCAGCGTTCTCGGGGACGAGCAGTACTTC.

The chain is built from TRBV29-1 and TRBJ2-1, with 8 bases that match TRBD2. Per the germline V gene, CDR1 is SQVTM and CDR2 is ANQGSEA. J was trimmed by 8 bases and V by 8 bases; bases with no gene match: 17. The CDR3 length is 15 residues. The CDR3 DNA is TGCAGCACCGATCAAAGGGGGGGAGCGGGAGATGAGCAGTTCTTC. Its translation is CSTDQRGGAGDEQFF.

The DNA for the CDR3 is TGTGCCAGCAGCTCGACTAGCGGGGGGGCCCGAGAGACCCAGTACTTC. Its protein is CASSSTSGGARETQYF. V and J are TRBV13 and TRBJ2-5; 14 nucleotides match TRBD2. The CDR3 contains 16 residues. Germline lookup yields CDR1 PRHDT and CDR2 FYEKMQ (reference sequence). V was pared by 4 bases and J by 4 bases, with 5 bases of the junction left unmatched.

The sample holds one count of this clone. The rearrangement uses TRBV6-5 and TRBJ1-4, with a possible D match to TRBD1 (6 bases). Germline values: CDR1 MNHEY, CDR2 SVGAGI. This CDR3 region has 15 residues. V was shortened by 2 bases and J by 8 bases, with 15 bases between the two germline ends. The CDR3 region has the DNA TGTGCCAGCAGTTACGGGTTACAGGGTAACGAAAAACTGTTTTTT. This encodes CASSYGLQGNEKLFF.

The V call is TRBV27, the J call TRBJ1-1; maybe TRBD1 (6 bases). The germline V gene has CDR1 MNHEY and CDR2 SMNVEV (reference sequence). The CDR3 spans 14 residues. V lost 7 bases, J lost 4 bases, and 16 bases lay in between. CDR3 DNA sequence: TGTGCCAGCACCCGAGGGGGAGGGGTCACTGAAGCTTTCTTT. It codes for CASTRGGGVTEAFF.

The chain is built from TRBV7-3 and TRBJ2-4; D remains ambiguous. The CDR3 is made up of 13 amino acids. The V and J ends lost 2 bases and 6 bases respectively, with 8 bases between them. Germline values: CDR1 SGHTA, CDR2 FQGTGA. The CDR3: CASSLEPTNIQYF. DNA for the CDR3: TGTGCCAGCAGCTTAGAGCCAACAAACATTCAGTACTTC.

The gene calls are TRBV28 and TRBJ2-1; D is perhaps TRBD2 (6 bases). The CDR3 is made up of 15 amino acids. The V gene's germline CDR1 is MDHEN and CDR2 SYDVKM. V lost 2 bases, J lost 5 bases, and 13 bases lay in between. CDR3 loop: CASSLNSGEHNEQFF. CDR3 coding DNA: TGTGCCAGCAGTTTAAATAGCGGAGAGCACAATGAGCAGTTCTTC.

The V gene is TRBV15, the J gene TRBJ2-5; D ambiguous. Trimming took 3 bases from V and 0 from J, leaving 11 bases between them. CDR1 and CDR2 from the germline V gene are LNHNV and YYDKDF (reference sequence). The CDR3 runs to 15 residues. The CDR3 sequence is CATSRVGQDQETQYF. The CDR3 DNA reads TGTGCCACCAGCAGGGTTGGCCAGGACCAAGAGACCCAGTACTTC.